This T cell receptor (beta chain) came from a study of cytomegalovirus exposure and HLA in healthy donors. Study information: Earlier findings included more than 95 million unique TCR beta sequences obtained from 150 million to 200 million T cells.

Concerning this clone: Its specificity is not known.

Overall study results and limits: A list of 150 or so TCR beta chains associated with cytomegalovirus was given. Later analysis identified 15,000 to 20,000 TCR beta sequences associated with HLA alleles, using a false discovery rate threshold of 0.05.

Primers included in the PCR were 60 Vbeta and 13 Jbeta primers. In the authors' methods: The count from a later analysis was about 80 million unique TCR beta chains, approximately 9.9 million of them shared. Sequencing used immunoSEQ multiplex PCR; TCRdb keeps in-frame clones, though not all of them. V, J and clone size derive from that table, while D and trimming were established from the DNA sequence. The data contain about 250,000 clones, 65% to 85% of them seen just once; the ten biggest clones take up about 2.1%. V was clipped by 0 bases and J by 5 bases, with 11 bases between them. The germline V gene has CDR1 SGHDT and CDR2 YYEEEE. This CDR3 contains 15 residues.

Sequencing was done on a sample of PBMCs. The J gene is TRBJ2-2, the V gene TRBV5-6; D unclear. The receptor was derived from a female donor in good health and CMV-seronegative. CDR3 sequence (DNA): TGTGCCAGCAGCTTGGGTAGTGTTCCGACCGGGGAGCTGTTTTTT. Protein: CASSLGSVPTGELFF.